These 6 T cell receptor beta chains originate from one sample sequenced in a study of OX40 agonist ivuxolimab in advanced cancers. TCRdb's table, derived via immunoSEQ multiplex PCR, lists solely in-frame clones and lacks some. The sample lists under 50,000 clones, roughly 79% occurring once. Sample: CD4+ or CD8+ T cells sorted from blood, taken in a trial of the OX40 agonist ivuxolimab. These receptors were taken from an adult with an advanced solid tumor such as melanoma, head and neck, liver or kidney cancer.

V gene TRBV4-3 combines with J gene TRBJ2-3; 9 nucleotides line up with TRBD1. The CDR3 runs 15 residues. Trimming at V came to 4 bases and at J to 4 bases, leaving 6 bases not matched to a gene. CDR1 is LGHNA and CDR2 is YSLEER in the germline V gene. For the CDR3, the DNA is TGCGCCAGCAGCCCCCGGGACAGGGTTTCAGATACGCAGTATTTT. Encoded protein: CASSPRDRVSDTQYF.

Only one count was recorded for this clone. This sequence joins TRBV7-2 and TRBJ2-1, with 7 bases aligning to TRBD2. V lost 4 bases to trimming and J lost 9 bases; unmatched junction nucleotides: 9. The germline gives CDR1 SGHTA, CDR2 FQGNSA. The CDR3 contains 14 residues. This chain's CDR3 is CASSSGAGSIEQFF. The CDR3 DNA sequence: TGTGCCAGCAGCTCGGGAGCGGGAAGCATTGAGCAGTTCTTC. Filled out from reference TRBV7-2 and TRBJ2-1, the complete variable domain reads GAGVSQSPSNKVTEKGKDVELRCDPISGHTALYWYRQSLGQGLEFLIYFQGNSAPDKSGLPSDRFSAERTGGSVSTLTIQRTQQEDSAVYLCASSSGAGSIEQFFGPGTRLTVL.

The rearrangement links TRBV5-6 to TRBJ2-2, with 8 bases lining up with TRBD2. From germline, CDR1 is SGHDT and CDR2 YYEEEE. With 1 base clipped from V and 3 bases from J, the junction kept 5 bases outside the gene matches. The CDR3 covers 16 residues. The CDR3 is CASSLFAGGYTGELFF. CDR3 coding DNA: TGTGCCAGCAGCTTGTTCGCGGGGGGCTACACCGGGGAGCTGTTTTTT.

The chain joins TRBV2 to TRBJ2-2; D ambiguous. The V gene's germline CDR1 is SNHLY and CDR2 FYNNEI. The CDR3 covers 15 residues. The V end was cut by 10 bases, the J end by 1 base, with 16 bases between. The CDR3 coding sequence is TGTGCCACCCAATCTAACAGACTGAACACCGGGGAGCTGTTTTTT. Translating it yields CATQSNRLNTGELFF.

The chain has TRBV7-9 and TRBJ2-3, with D possibly matching TRBD2 (6 bases). The V end was cut by 4 bases, the J end by 6 bases, with 8 bases between. Germline-derived CDR1 and CDR2 are SEHNR and FQNEAQ (reference sequence). CDR3 size: 12 residues. CDR3 residues: CASSSGVDTQYF. The DNA for the CDR3 is TGTGCCAGCAGCTCGGGGGTGGATACGCAGTATTTT.

V gene TRBV5-8 combines with J gene TRBJ2-3; no clear D. Trimming removed 0 bases from V and 5 bases from J, with 7 bases in between. The CDR3 spans 13 residues. CDR1 and CDR2 from the germline V gene are SGHTS and YDEGEE. As DNA, the CDR3 is TGTGCCAGCAGCTTGGCTCCCGGAGATACGCAGTATTTT. As protein: CASSLAPGDTQYF.